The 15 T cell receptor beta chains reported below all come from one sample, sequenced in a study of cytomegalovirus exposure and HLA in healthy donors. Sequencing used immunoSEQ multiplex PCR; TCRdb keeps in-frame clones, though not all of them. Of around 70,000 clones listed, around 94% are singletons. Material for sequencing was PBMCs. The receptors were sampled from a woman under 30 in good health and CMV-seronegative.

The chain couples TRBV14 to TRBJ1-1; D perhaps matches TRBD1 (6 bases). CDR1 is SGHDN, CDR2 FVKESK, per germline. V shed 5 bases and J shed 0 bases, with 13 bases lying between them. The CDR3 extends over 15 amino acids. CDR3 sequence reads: CASSRRTALNTEAFF. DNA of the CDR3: TGTGCCAGCAGCAGGCGGACAGCTTTGAACACTGAAGCTTTCTTT.

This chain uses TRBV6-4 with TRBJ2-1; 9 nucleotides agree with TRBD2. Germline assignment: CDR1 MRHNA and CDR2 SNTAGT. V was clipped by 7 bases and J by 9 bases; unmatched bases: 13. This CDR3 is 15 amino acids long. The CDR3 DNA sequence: TGTGCCAGCACCCCTTCGGCGGGGGGGCTCGCTGAGCAGTTCTTC. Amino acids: CASTPSAGGLAEQFF.

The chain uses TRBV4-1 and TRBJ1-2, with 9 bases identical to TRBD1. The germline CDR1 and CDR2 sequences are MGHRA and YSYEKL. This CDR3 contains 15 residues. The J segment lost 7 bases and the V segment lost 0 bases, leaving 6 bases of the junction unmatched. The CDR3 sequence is CASSQDPGTGFGYTF. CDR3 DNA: TGCGCCAGCAGCCAAGACCCCGGGACAGGGTTTGGCTACACCTTC.

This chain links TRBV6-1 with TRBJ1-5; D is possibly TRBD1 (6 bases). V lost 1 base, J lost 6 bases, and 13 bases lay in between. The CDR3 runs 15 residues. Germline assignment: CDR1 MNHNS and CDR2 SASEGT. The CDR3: CASSEGWGQGQPQHF. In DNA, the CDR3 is TGTGCCAGCAGTGAAGGATGGGGGCAAGGTCAGCCCCAGCATTTT.

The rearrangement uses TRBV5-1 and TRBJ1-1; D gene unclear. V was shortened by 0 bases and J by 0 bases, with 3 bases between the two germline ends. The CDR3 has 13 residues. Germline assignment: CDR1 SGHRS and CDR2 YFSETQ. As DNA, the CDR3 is TGCGCCAGCAGCTTGGACTTGAACACTGAAGCTTTCTTT. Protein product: CASSLDLNTEAFF.

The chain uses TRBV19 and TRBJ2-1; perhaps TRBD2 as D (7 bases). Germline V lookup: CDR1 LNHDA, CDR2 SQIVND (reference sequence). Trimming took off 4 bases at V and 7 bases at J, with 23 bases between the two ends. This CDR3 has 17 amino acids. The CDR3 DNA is TGTGCCAGTAGTACTCGTATTTGGGGCGGGGGCGGAAATGAGCAGTTCTTC. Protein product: CASSTRIWGGGGNEQFF.

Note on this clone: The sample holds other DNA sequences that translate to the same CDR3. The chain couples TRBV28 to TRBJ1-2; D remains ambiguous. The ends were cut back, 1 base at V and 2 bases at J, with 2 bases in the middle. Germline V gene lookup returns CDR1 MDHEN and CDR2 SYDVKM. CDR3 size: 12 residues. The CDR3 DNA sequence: TGTGCCAGCAGTTTATTAAACTATGGCTACACCTTC. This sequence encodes CASSLLNYGYTF.

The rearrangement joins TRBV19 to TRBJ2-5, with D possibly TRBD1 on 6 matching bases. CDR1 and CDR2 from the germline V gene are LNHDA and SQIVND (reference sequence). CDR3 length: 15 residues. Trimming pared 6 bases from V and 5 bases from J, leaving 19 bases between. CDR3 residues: CASSIRQGFGETQYF. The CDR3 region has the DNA TGTGCCAGTAGCATCCGGCAGGGGTTTGGGGAGACCCAGTACTTC. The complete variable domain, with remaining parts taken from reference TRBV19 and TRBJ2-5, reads DGGITQSPKYLFRKEGQNVTLSCEQNLNHDAMYWYRQDPGQGLRLIYYSQIVNDFQKGDIAEGYSVSREKKESFPLTVTSAQKNPTAFYLCASSIRQGFGETQYFGPGTRLLVL.

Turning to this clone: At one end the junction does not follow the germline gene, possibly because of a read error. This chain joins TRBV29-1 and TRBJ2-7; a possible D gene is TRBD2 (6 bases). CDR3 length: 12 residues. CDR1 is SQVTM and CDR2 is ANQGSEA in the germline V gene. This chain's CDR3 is CSVEGGGNEQYF. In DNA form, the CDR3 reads TGCAGCGTCGAAGGTGGGGGGAACGAGCAGTACTTC.

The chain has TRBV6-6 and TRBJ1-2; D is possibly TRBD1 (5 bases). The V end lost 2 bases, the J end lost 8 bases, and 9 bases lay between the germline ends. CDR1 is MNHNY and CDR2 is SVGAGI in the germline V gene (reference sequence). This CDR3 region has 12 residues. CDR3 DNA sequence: TGTGCCAGCAGTTACCGGGGGGGAGGCTACACCTTC. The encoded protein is CASSYRGGGYTF.

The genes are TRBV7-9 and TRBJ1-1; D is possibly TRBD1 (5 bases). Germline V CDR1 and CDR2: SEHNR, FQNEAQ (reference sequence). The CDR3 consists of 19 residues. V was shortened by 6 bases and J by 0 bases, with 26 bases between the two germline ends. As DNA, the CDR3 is TGTGCCAGCAGAGACACCTCAAGGGGATCGATGCGTATGAACACTGAAGCTTTCTTT. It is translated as CASRDTSRGSMRMNTEAFF.

The CDR3 here is CSVDGIRGLSTDTQYF. The CDR3 DNA reads as TGCAGCGTTGATGGGATCAGGGGCCTCAGCACAGATACGCAGTATTTT. The rearrangement uses TRBV29-1 and TRBJ2-3; tentative D call: TRBD1 (6 bases). Germline V lookup: CDR1 SQVTM, CDR2 ANQGSEA. CDR3 size: 16 residues. V was clipped by 3 bases and J by 0 bases, with 16 bases between them.

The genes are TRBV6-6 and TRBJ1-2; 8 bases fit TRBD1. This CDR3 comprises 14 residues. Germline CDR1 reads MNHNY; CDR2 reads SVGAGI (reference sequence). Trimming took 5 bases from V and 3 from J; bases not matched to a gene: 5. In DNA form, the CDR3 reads TGTGCCAGCAGTCTACCGACAGGGGACTATGGCTACACCTTC. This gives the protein CASSLPTGDYGYTF.

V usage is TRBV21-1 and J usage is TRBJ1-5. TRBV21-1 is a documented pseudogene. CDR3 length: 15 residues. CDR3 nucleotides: TGTGCCAGCAGCAAAGCGGGACTAATCCATCAGCCCCAGCATTTT. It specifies CASSKAGLIHQPQHF.

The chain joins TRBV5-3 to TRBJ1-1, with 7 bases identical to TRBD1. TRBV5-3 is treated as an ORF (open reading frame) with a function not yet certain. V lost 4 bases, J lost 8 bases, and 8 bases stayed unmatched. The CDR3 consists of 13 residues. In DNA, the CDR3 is TGTGCCAGAAGCCCTCCCGGGACAGCCGAAGCTTTCTTT. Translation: CARSPPGTAEAFF.